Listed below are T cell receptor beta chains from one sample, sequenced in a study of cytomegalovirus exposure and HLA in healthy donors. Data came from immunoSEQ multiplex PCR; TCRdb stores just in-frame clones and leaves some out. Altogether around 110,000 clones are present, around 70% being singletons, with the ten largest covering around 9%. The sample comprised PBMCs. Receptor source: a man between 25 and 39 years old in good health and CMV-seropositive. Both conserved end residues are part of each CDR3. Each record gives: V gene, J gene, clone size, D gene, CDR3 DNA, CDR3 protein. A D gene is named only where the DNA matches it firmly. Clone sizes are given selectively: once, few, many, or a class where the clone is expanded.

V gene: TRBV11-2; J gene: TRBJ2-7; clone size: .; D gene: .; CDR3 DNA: TGTGCCAGCAGCCTCACAGGGAGGGGTGACTACGAGCAGTACTTC; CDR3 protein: CASSLTGRGDYEQYF
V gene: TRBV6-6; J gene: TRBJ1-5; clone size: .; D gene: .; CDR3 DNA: TGTGCCAGCAGTCCGAGAGAACGGGGGACCCAGCATTTT; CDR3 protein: CASSPRERGTQHF
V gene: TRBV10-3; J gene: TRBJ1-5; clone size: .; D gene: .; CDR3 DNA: TGTGCCATCAGTGTCGCCGAGGGCAATCAGCCCCAGCATTTT; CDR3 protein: CAISVAEGNQPQHF
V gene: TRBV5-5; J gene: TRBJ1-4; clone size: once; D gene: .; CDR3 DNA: TGTGCCAGCAGCCCCTGGGGGGGACGGGATAATGAAAAACTGTTTTTT; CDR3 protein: CASSPWGGRDNEKLFF
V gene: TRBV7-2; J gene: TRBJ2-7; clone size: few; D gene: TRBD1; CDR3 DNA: TGTGCCAGCAGCTCAGACAGGGCCACCTCCTACGAGCAGTACTTC; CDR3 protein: CASSSDRATSYEQYF
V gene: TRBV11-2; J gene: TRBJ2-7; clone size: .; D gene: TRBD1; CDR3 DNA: TGTGCCAGCAGCCGAAACAGGGGTACCTCCTACGAGCAGTACTTC; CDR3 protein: CASSRNRGTSYEQYF
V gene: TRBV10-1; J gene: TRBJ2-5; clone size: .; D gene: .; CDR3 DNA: TGCGCCAGCAGTTCAAGCAGAGGTCAAGAGACCCAGTACTTC; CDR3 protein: CASSSSRGQETQYF
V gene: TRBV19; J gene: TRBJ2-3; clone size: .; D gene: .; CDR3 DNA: TGTGCCAGCGGGAATGGGCCAGATACGCAGTATTTT; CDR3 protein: CASGNGPDTQYF
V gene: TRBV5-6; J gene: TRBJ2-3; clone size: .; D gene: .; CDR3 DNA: TGTGCCAGCAGCTTGGAACTAGCAGATACGCAGTATTTT; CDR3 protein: CASSLELADTQYF
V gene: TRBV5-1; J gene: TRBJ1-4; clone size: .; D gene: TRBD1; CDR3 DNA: TGCGCCAGCAGCGTATCGACAGGGATGGGCGAAAAACTGTTTTTT; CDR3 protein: CASSVSTGMGEKLFF
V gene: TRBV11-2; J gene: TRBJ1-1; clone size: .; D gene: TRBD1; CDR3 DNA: TGTGCCAGCAGCTTAGACAGGGGGCGAACTGAAGCTTTCTTT; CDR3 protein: CASSLDRGRTEAFF
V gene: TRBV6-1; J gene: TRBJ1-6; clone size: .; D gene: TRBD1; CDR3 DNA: TGTGCCAGCAGTGAGGGGCCCCCCGGGACAGGTCTAAATTCACCCCTCCACTTT; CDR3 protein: CASSEGPPGTGLNSPLHF